The rows below give T cell receptor beta chains drawn from one sample of a study of identical twins. TCRdb reanalysed the 5' RACE reads using MiXCR and keeps one entry per CDR3 protein. The table shows more than 650,000 distinct CDR3 sequences, with roughly 6% occurring only once. Material for sequencing was naive T cells sorted from blood. Receptor source: a young man in good health. The CDR3 runs from the conserved cysteine through the conserved F or W. Size is omitted from some rows. Given values are once, few, many or a class for expanded clones.

clone_size	j_call	v_call	cdr3_aa
many	TRBJ2-7	TRBV5-1	CASSPSYGRAAEQYF
few	TRBJ1-5	TRBV6-6	CASSYVYEPQHF
NA	TRBJ1-5	TRBV12-3/TRBV12-4	CASSTVQGSQPQHF
few	TRBJ1-1	TRBV27	CASSFLVLSEAFF
few	TRBJ2-1	TRBV5-1	CASSLGRLAGVGNEQFF
NA	TRBJ2-3	TRBV10-3	CAISEYSGSGDTQYF
few	TRBJ2-5	TRBV24-1	CATSPGRQETQYF
NA	TRBJ2-3	TRBV12-3/TRBV12-4	CASSLRTGVITDTQYF
NA	TRBJ1-2	TRBV5-1	CASSLGISGYTF
many	TRBJ2-2	TRBV28	CASSLSPTLNTGELFF
few	TRBJ2-1	TRBV5-1	CASSLGGTGVHNEQFF
many	TRBJ1-5	TRBV4-1	CASSQKADSNQPQHF